The 22 T cell receptor beta chains below come from one sample, sequenced in a study of blood T cell repertoires in COVID-19 (dated by TCRdb to 2018 to 2020). Preparation of the library involved the immunoSEQ multiplex PCR assay. TCRdb took this table from immuneACCESS and kept in-frame rearrangements with V and J called. Such tables lack part of the clones; where checked against another copy, unresolved V genes explain under half of the gap, and the rest is unexplained. Recorded for this sample are 380,000 or so clones; about 90% of them occurred a single time. 1% to 1.5% of the sample goes to the ten largest clones. Input material: peripheral blood. The receptors stem from a man in his forties or fifties with acute or convalescent COVID-19.

The chain is built from TRBV6-5 and TRBJ2-7; D is perhaps TRBD1 (6 bases). CDR1 is MNHEY, CDR2 SVGAGI, per germline. The CDR3 spans 13 residues. Trimming removed 6 bases from V and 0 bases from J, with 9 bases in between. The CDR3 loop reads CASSRDISYEQYF. Written as DNA, the CDR3 is TGTGCCAGCAGCCGGGACATCTCCTACGAGCAGTACTTC.

The chain links TRBV7-6 to TRBJ2-7; D is perhaps TRBD1 (6 bases). Germline lookup yields CDR1 SGHVS and CDR2 FNYEAQ. The CDR3 consists of 14 residues. Trimming left V 1 base short and J 7 bases short, with 14 bases between. This chain's CDR3 is CASSLGERQGEQYF. CDR3 sequence (DNA): TGTGCCAGCAGCTTAGGGGAAAGGCAGGGGGAGCAGTACTTC.

The chain has TRBV28 and TRBJ1-1; D unclear. Germline assignment: CDR1 MDHEN and CDR2 SYDVKM. The CDR3 spans 14 residues. V was clipped by 6 bases and J by 3 bases, with 14 bases between them. Here the CDR3 DNA reads TGTGCCAGCAGCCGGGGATGGGCGTACACTGAAGCTTTCTTT. Protein product: CASSRGWAYTEAFF.

The rearrangement uses TRBV6-5 and TRBJ1-6, with TRBD1 matching 9 bases. This CDR3 is 15 amino acids long. Looked up from germline, CDR1 is MNHEY and CDR2 is SVGAGI. V shed 6 bases and J 9 bases; nucleotides not matched to a gene: 9. The CDR3 DNA reads as TGTGCCAGCAGCCGGGACAGGGTTTATGGTTCACCCCTCCACTTT. Its protein product is CASSRDRVYGSPLHF.

This chain connects TRBV5-5 to TRBJ1-1; D is perhaps TRBD1 (5 bases). Germline V gene sequence: CDR1 SGHKS, CDR2 YYEKEE (reference sequence). CDR3 size: 13 residues. The V end was cut by 3 bases, the J end by 3 bases, with 9 bases between. CDR3 sequence reads: CASSSTDYTEAFF. The DNA for the CDR3 is TGTGCCAGCAGCTCGACAGATTACACTGAAGCTTTCTTT.

As regards this clone: Other DNA variants within this sample encode the same CDR3. The genes are TRBV29-1 and TRBJ2-7, with a weak D call TRBD1 (6 bases). CDR3 length: 12 residues. Germline loops: CDR1 SQVTM, CDR2 ANQGSEA. With 6 bases removed from V and 1 base from J, the gap between germline ends came to 10 bases. The CDR3 spells CSVLQGSYEQYF. The DNA for the CDR3 is TGCAGCGTCCTTCAGGGGTCCTACGAGCAGTACTTC.

In its sample, this clone was seen once. The CDR3 protein is CASSSVSSDSPLHF. As DNA, the CDR3 is TGTGCCAGCAGCTCTGTTTCCTCGGATTCACCCCTCCACTTT. This chain joins TRBV13 and TRBJ1-6; D not certain. The V and J ends lost 4 bases and 8 bases respectively, with 12 bases between them. The CDR3 extends over 14 amino acids. In germline, CDR1 is PRHDT, CDR2 FYEKMQ (reference sequence).

J is TRBJ2-2 and V is TRBV7-6, with D unresolved. In germline, CDR1 is SGHVS, CDR2 FNYEAQ. Trimming took off 5 bases at V and 5 bases at J, with 6 bases between the two ends. The CDR3 runs to 12 residues. The CDR3: CASSQATGELFF. CDR3 DNA: TGTGCCAGCAGCCAAGCAACCGGGGAGCTGTTTTTT.

In this sample, this clone turned up many times. This rearrangement joins TRBV28 to TRBJ2-5; 12 bases align to TRBD2. The CDR3 is made up of 16 amino acids. The germline gives CDR1 MDHEN, CDR2 SYDVKM. With 3 bases clipped from V and 1 base from J, the junction kept 3 bases outside the gene matches. In DNA, the CDR3 is TGTGCCAGCAGTTTCTTGACTAGCGGGGGCCAAGAGACCCAGTACTTC. This gives the protein CASSFLTSGGQETQYF.

The chain has TRBV11-2 and TRBJ2-7; no clear D gene. The CDR3 loop spans 13 amino acids. In germline, CDR1 is SGHAT, CDR2 FQNNGV. V was shortened by 6 bases and J by 0 bases, with 9 bases between the two germline ends. CDR3 loop: CASRPLTSYEQYF. CDR3 DNA sequence: TGTGCCAGCAGACCCCTAACCTCCTACGAGCAGTACTTC.

The chain links TRBV3-1 (or the pseudogene TRBV3-2) to TRBJ1-5, with 7 bases lining up with TRBD1. The J segment lost 6 bases and the V segment lost 6 bases, leaving 8 bases of the junction unmatched. The CDR3 has 14 amino acids. Germline values: CDR1 LGHDT, CDR2 YNNKEL (reference sequence). CDR3 sequence reads: CASSATGQSQPQHF. CDR3 coding DNA: TGTGCCAGCAGTGCGACAGGGCAGAGTCAGCCCCAGCATTTT.

This chain uses TRBV2 with TRBJ2-3; 8 positions agree with TRBD2. V was clipped by 5 bases and J by 6 bases; unmatched bases: 7. Germline CDR1 is SNHLY and CDR2 is FYNNEI. The CDR3 covers 14 residues. The DNA of the CDR3 is TGTGCCAGCAGTTGGCTAGCGGGTGCCGATACGCAGTATTTT. This translates into CASSWLAGADTQYF.

This chain joins TRBV27 and TRBJ2-3; 11 bases agree with TRBD2. CDR3 length equals 17 residues. V dropped 4 bases and J dropped 1; count of bases not matched to a gene: 7. Germline-derived CDR1 and CDR2 are MNHEY and SMNVEV (reference sequence). The CDR3 DNA sequence: TGTGCCAGCAGTTCCTACACTAGCGGGAGTGGCACAGATACGCAGTATTTT. Translated: CASSSYTSGSGTDTQYF.

This chain connects TRBV5-6 to TRBJ2-3; TRBD2 matches at 8 bases. With V trimmed by 4 bases and J by 0 bases, 4 bases remained unmatched. The CDR3 spans 15 residues. Germline CDR1 is SGHDT and CDR2 is YYEEEE. CDR3 sequence (DNA): TGTGCCAGCAGCCCCGGCGGGAGGAGCACAGATACGCAGTATTTT. Translating it yields CASSPGGRSTDTQYF.

Details on this clone: This specimen includes other DNA sequences encoding the same CDR3. The V gene is TRBV18, the J gene TRBJ2-7; D remains ambiguous. The CDR3 totals 12 residues. Germline CDR1 and CDR2: KGHSH and LQKENI. Trimming stripped 3 bases from V and 2 bases from J, with 5 bases between. Written as DNA, the CDR3 is TGTGCCAGCTCACCGAGTGCCTACGAGCAGTACTTC. Translated: CASSPSAYEQYF. Drawing the rest from reference TRBV18 and TRBJ2-7, the complete variable domain is NAGVMQNPRHLVRRRGQEARLRCSPMKGHSHVYWYRQLPEEGLKFMVYLQKENIIDESGMPKERFSAEFPKEGPSILRIQQVVRGDSAAYFCASSPSAYEQYFGPGTRLTVT.

V gene TRBV9 combines with J gene TRBJ1-4, with D tentatively TRBD1 (5 bases). Germline CDR1 and CDR2: SGDLS and YYNGEE. The CDR3 covers 15 residues. V gave up 0 bases and J gave up 7 bases, with 13 bases separating them. The CDR3 sequence is CASSVAGGMGEKLFF. CDR3 bases: TGTGCCAGCAGCGTAGCTGGGGGGATGGGTGAAAAACTGTTTTTT.

This chain connects TRBV27 to TRBJ2-2, with D unclear. Deletions cut 0 bases from V and 5 bases from J, with 10 bases between. The CDR3 is 15 amino acids. CDR1 is MNHEY, CDR2 SMNVEV, per germline (reference sequence). In DNA, the CDR3 is TGTGCCAGCAGTTTATCCGTCCCGTTGACCGGGGAGCTGTTTTTT. It is translated as CASSLSVPLTGELFF.

The chain links TRBV19 to TRBJ2-1; 9 nucleotides agree with TRBD1. The length of the CDR3 is 17 residues. The V gene end was trimmed by 1 base and the J gene end by 7 bases; junction bases not matched to a gene: 11. Germline CDR1 reads LNHDA; CDR2 reads SQIVND (reference sequence). The chain's CDR3 is CASSIGPGQGPKNEQFF. The CDR3 DNA sequence: TGTGCCAGTAGTATAGGCCCGGGACAGGGACCCAAAAATGAGCAGTTCTTC.

The J gene is TRBJ1-6, the V gene TRBV30; D is unresolved. Trimming took off 5 bases at V and 8 bases at J, with 10 bases between the two ends. This CDR3 spans 12 amino acids. CDR1 is GTSNPN and CDR2 is SVGIG in the germline V gene (reference sequence). The CDR3 sequence: CAWGPGDSPLHF. CDR3 nucleotides: TGTGCCTGGGGCCCAGGTGATTCACCCCTCCACTTT.

The chain joins TRBV10-3 to TRBJ2-4, with 10 positions matching TRBD2. This CDR3 has 17 amino acids. With V trimmed by 11 bases and J by 1 base, 14 bases remained unmatched. Germline CDR1 is ENHRY and CDR2 is SYGVKD. CDR3 residues: CAPPSERGGGAKNIQYF. In nucleotides, the CDR3 is TGTGCCCCCCCGTCCGAGCGGGGGGGCGGGGCCAAAAACATTCAGTACTTC.

The chain uses TRBV28 and TRBJ1-6, with D possibly being TRBD1 (5 bases). The CDR3 covers 17 residues. Per the germline V gene, CDR1 is MDHEN and CDR2 is SYDVKM. V was cut by 3 bases and J by 3 bases, with 15 bases left in between. Here the CDR3 DNA reads TGTGCCAGCAGTTTCCGCGGGGGGGGAATCTATAATTCACCCCTCCACTTT. Translation: CASSFRGGGIYNSPLHF.

This chain connects TRBV7-6 to TRBJ1-1; D not resolved. This CDR3 has 16 residues. Germline assignment: CDR1 SGHVS and CDR2 FNYEAQ. Trimming pared 2 bases from V and 0 bases from J, leaving 13 bases between. CDR3 bases: TGTGCCAGCAGCTTATTAAATTCCGTTATGAACACTGAAGCTTTCTTT. Residues: CASSLLNSVMNTEAFF.